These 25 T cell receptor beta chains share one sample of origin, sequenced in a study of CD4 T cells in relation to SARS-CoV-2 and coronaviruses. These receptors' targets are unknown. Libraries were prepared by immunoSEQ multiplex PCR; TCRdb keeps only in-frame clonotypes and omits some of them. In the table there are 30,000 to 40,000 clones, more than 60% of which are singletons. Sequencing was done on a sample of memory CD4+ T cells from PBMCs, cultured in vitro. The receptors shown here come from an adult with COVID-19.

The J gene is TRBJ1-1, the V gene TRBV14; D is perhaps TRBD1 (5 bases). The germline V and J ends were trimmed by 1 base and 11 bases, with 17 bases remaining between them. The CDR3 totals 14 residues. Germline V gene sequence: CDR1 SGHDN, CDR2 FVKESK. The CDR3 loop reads CASSQAYRGDEAFF. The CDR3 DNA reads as TGTGCCAGCAGCCAAGCCTATCGTGGGGACGAGGCTTTCTTT.

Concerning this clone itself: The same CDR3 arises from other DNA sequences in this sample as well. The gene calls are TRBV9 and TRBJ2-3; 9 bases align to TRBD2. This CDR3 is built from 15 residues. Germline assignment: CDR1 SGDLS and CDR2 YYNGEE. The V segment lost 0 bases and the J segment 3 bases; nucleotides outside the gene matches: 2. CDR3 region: CASSVVAGGTDTQYF. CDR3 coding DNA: TGTGCCAGCAGCGTAGTCGCGGGAGGGACAGATACGCAGTATTTT.

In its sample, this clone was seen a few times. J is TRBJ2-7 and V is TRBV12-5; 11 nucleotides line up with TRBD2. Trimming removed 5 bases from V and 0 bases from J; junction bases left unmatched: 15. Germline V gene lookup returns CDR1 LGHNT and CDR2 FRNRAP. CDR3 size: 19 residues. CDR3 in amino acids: CASGIRTSGPDESSYEQYF. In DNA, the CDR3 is TGTGCTAGTGGTATACGGACTAGCGGGCCTGATGAGAGCTCCTACGAGCAGTACTTC.

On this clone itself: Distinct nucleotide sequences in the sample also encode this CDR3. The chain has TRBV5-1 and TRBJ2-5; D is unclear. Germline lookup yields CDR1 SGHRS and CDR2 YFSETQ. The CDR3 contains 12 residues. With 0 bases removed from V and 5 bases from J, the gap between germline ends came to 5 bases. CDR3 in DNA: TGCGCCAGCAGCTTGGGGGCGGAGACCCAGTACTTC. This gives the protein CASSLGAETQYF. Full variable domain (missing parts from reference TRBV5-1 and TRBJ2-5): KAGVTQTPRYLIKTRGQQVTLSCSPISGHRSVSWYQQTPGQGLQFLFEYFSETQRNKGNFPGRFSGRQFSNSRSEMNVSTLELGDSALYLCASSLGAETQYFGPGTRLLVL.

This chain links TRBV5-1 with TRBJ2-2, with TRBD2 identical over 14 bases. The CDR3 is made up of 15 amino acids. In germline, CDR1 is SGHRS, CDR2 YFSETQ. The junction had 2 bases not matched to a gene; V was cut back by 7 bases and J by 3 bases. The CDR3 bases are TGCGCCAGCTCGACTAGCGGGAGGGACACCGGGGAGCTGTTTTTT. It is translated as CASSTSGRDTGELFF.

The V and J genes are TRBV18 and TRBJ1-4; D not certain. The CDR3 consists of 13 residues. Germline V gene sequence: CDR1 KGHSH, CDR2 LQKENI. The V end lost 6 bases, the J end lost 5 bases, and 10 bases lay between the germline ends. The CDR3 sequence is CASSVLENEKLFF. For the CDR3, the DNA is TGTGCCAGCTCCGTCTTAGAAAATGAAAAACTGTTTTTT.

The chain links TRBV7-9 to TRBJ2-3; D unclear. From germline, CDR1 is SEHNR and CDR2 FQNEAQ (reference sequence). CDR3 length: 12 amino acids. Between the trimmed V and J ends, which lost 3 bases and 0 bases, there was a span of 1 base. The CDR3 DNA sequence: TGTGCCAGCAGCTTTAGCACAGATACGCAGTATTTT. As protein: CASSFSTDTQYF.

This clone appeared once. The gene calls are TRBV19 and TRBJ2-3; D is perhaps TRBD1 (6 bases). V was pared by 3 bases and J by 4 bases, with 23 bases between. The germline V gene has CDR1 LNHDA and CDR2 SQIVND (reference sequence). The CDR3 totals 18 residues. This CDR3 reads CASSIRPGVLRFADTQYF. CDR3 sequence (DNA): TGTGCCAGTAGTATCCGCCCAGGGGTGTTGAGGTTTGCAGATACGCAGTATTTT.

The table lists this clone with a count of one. As DNA, the CDR3 is TGTGCCAGCAGAAAGACTAGCGGGAGTTTGACGGACTACGAGCAGTACTTC. This translates into CASRKTSGSLTDYEQYF. The chain links TRBV5-6 to TRBJ2-7, with 12 bases lining up with TRBD2. The CDR3 consists of 17 residues. CDR1 SGHDT and CDR2 YYEEEE come from the germline V gene. The V gene end was trimmed by 5 bases and the J gene end by 3 bases; junction bases not matched to a gene: 12.

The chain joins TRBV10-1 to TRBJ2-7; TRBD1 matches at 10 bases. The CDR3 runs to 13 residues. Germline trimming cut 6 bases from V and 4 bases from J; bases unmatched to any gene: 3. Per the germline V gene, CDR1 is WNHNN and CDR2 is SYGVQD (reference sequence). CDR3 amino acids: CASSRDRGYEQYF. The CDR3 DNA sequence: TGCGCCAGCAGCCGGGACAGGGGTTACGAGCAGTACTTC.

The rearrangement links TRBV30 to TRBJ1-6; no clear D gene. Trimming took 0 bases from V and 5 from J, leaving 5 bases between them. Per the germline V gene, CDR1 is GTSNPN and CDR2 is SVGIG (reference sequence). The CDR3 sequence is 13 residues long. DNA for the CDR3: TGTGCCTGGAGTGTGGCAGATAATTCACCCCTCCACTTT. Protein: CAWSVADNSPLHF.

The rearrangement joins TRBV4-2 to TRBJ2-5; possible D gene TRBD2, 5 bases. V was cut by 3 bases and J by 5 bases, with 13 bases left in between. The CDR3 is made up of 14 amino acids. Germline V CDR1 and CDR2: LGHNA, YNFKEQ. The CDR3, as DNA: TGTGCCAGCAGCCAGGGTGTCCCGGGGGAGACCCAGTACTTC. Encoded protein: CASSQGVPGETQYF.

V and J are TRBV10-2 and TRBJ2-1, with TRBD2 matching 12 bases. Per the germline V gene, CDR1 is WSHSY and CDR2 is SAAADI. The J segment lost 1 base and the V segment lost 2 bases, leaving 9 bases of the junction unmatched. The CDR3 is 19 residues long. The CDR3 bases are TGCGCCAGCAGTGAGACGAGGACTAGCGGGACGGATTCCTACAATGAGCAGTTCTTC. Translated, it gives CASSETRTSGTDSYNEQFF.

CDR3 region: CASSKPIGELFF. For the CDR3, the DNA is TGTGCCAGCAGCAAACCGATCGGGGAGCTGTTTTTT. The chain links TRBV28 to TRBJ2-2; D is unresolved. CDR3 length: 12 amino acids. Trimming stripped 6 bases from V and 7 bases from J, with 9 bases between. The V gene's germline CDR1 is MDHEN and CDR2 SYDVKM.

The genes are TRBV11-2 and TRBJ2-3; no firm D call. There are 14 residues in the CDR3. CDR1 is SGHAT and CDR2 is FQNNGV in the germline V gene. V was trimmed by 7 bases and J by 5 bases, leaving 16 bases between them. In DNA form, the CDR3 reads TGTGCCAGCACCGACCCTATCTCAGTAGATACGCAGTATTTT. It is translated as CASTDPISVDTQYF.

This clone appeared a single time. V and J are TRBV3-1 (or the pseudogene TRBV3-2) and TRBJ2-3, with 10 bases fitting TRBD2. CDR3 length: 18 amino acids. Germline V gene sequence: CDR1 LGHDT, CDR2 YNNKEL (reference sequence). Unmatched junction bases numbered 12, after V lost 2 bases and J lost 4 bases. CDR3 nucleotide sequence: TGTGCCAGCAGCCAACAGGTCCGGGCTAGCGGGAGAGCAGATACGCAGTATTTT. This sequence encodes CASSQQVRASGRADTQYF.

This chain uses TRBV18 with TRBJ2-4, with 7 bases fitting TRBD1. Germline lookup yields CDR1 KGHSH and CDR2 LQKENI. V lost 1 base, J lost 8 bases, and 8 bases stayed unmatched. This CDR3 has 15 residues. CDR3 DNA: TGTGCCAGCTCACCACAAGTAGGGGGCGCGGACATTCAGTACTTC. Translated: CASSPQVGGADIQYF.

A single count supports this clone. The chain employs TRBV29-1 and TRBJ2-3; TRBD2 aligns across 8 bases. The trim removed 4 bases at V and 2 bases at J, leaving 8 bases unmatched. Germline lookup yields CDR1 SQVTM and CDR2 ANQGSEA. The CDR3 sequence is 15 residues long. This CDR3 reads CSVGISGGATDTQYF. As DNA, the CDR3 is TGCAGCGTTGGCATCTCGGGGGGGGCCACAGATACGCAGTATTTT.

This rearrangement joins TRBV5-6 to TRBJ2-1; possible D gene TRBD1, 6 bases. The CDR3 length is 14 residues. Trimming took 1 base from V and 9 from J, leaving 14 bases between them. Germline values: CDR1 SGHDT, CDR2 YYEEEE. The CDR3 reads CASSLTGSFREQFF. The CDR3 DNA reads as TGTGCCAGCAGCTTGACAGGGTCCTTCCGTGAGCAGTTCTTC.

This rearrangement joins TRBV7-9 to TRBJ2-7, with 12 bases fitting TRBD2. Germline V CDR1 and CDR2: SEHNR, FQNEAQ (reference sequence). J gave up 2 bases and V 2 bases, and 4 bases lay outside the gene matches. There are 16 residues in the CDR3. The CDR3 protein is CASSLTRLAGAYEQYF. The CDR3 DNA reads TGTGCCAGCAGCTTAACCAGACTAGCGGGAGCCTACGAGCAGTACTTC.

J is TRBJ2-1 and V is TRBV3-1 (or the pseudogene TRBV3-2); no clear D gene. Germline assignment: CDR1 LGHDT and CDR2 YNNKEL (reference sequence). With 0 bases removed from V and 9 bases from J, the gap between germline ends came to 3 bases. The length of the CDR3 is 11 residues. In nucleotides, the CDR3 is TGTGCCAGCAGCCAAGAGGCTGAGCAGTTCTTC. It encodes CASSQEAEQFF.

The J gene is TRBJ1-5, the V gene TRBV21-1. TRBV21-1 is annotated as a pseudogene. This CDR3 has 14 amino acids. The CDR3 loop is CASSRGGRDQPQHF. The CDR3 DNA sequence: TGTGCCAGCAGCAGGGGAGGGAGGGACCAGCCCCAGCATTTT.

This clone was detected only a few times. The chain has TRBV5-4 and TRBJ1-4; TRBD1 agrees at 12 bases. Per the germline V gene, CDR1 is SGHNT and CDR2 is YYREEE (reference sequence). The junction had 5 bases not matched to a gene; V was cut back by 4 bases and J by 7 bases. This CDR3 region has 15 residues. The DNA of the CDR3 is TGTGCCAGCAGCACGGGACAGGGGGCGCGTGAAAAACTGTTTTTT. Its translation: CASSTGQGAREKLFF.

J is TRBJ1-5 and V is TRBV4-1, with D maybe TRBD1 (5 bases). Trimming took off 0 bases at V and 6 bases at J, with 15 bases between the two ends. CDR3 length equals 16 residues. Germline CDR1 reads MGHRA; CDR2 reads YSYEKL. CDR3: CASSQEWAGSGQPQHF. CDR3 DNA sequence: TGCGCCAGCAGCCAAGAATGGGCAGGGTCAGGTCAGCCCCAGCATTTT.

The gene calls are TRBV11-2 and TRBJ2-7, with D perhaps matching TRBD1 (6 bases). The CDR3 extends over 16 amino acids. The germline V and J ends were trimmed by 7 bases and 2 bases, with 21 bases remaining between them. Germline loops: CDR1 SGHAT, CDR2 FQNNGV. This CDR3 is CASKKTTGIPPYEQYF. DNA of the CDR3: TGTGCCAGCAAGAAGACTACAGGGATTCCCCCCTACGAGCAGTACTTC.